The 6 T cell receptor beta chains given below trace back to one sample, sequenced in a study of blood T cells in healthy people across ages. The use of a sample-barcoded 5' primer and a J-beta primer mix characterized a second PCR of roughly 7 to 11 cycles. TCRdb recomputed calls from the 5' RACE reads with MiXCR, one row per CDR3 protein. The sample has just over 800,000 distinct CDR3 sequences, around 62% seen once. The source material was blood. The receptors derive from a man aged 25 to 40 in good health.

The V call is TRBV7-2, the J call TRBJ1-4; TRBD1 matches at 7 bases. The CDR3 is 15 amino acids. With 4 bases clipped from V and 6 bases from J, the junction kept 8 bases outside the gene matches. CDR1 SGHTA and CDR2 FQGNSA come from the germline V gene. DNA for the CDR3: TGTGCCAGCAGCTCGCCTGACAGGGAACATGAAAAACTGTTTTTT. It specifies CASSSPDREHEKLFF. Supplemented by reference TRBV7-2 and TRBJ1-4, the full variable domain reads GAGVSQSPSNKVTEKGKDVELRCDPISGHTALYWYRQSLGQGLEFLIYFQGNSAPDKSGLPSDRFSAERTGGSVSTLTIQRTQQEDSAVYLCASSSPDREHEKLFFGSGTQLSVL.

The sample holds a few counts of this clonotype. The chain recombines TRBV25-1 with TRBJ2-7, with 8 bases fitting TRBD1. Germline-derived CDR1 and CDR2 are MGHDK and SYGVNS. V dropped 5 bases and J dropped 4; count of bases not matched to a gene: 7. The CDR3 is 14 amino acids. CDR3: CASSMTGDTYEQYF. In DNA form, the CDR3 reads TGTGCCAGCAGTATGACAGGGGATACGTACGAGCAGTACTTC.

A note on this clonotype: This could be a read error, since a much larger clone is one nucleotide away. The CDR3 does not end in the conserved phenylalanine or tryptophan, so this is likely a read error. The chain recombines TRBV7-2 with TRBJ2-7; D is uncertain. In germline, CDR1 is SGHTA, CDR2 FQGNSA. The CDR3 length is 15 residues. V was clipped by 1 base and J by 1 base, with 11 bases between them. The CDR3 region is CASSLVAQASYEQYL. The CDR3 region has the DNA TGTGCCAGCAGCTTAGTTGCTCAAGCATCCTACGAGCAGTACTTA.

V is TRBV7-2 and J is TRBJ2-1; D might be TRBD2 (6 bases). The germline V gene has CDR1 SGHTA and CDR2 FQGNSA. This CDR3 has 12 amino acids. The V end lost 5 bases, the J end lost 7 bases, and 9 bases lay between the germline ends. CDR3 sequence reads: CASSTGLNEQFF. The CDR3 DNA reads TGTGCCAGCAGCACCGGACTAAATGAGCAGTTCTTC.

The chain recombines TRBV3-1 with TRBJ1-1, with D maybe TRBD1 (5 bases). Germline lookup yields CDR1 LGHDT and CDR2 YNNKEL (reference sequence). CDR3 length: 15 amino acids. Trimming removed 1 base at V and 6 bases at J, with 15 bases between. CDR3 sequence (DNA): TGTGCCAGCAGCCAAGTCGCAGGGCTACTTGCTGAAGCTTTCTTT. Protein sequence: CASSQVAGLLAEAFF.

The chain carries TRBV20-1 and TRBJ2-1, with 7 nucleotides matching TRBD2. V dropped 6 bases and J dropped 9; count of bases not matched to a gene: 8. There are 12 residues in the CDR3. CDR1 DFQATT and CDR2 SNEGSKA come from the germline V gene (reference sequence). The CDR3 protein is CSANPAGSEQFF. In DNA form, the CDR3 reads TGCAGTGCCAACCCAGCGGGGAGTGAGCAGTTCTTC.